The entry below gives a single T cell receptor (beta chain) sequence along with its context. The antigen it recognizes is unknown. No base-level quality is on record; no much larger clone is a single base apart. Using the deep immunoSEQ assay, multiplex PCR amplified TCR CDR3 regions from genomic DNA. Genomic DNA extracted from each cell subset was distributed evenly over all wells of several immunoSEQ 96-well plates, and each plate served as one replicate. For sorted subsets, each replicate PCR was loaded with approximately 200 ng genomic DNA, equivalent to 30,000 or so T cell genomes. Purified libraries were measured with a Qubit 3.0 fluorometer, size-checked on a Bioanalyzer 2100, and measured again with the KAPA Library Quantification kit. Every immunoSEQ 96-well plate was sequenced on a separate single-read 150-cycle Illumina NextSeq 550 flow cell. In the source study's methods: Because the immunoSEQ output included only junctional sequences and no quality scores, the filtering could not be the same as the filtering used for full-length reads. Sequences were annotated with PyIR, a Python wrapper for IgBLAST v1.9, and V/J genes and CDR3 were assigned using IMGT germline references. Reads were filtered out if the reads had weak V/J assignments (E-value above 1e-6), no CDR3, stop codons, out-of-frame junctions, or ambiguous translated residues. V3J clonotypes were defined by identical inferred V gene, J gene, and CDR3 amino acid sequence. Percentage overlap between repertoires was computed as shared unique clonotypes divided by the size of the smaller repertoire. RTK rarefaction, the Chao1 estimator, and Recon v2.1 estimates of unobserved clonotypes were used to assess repertoire richness. For all TCRbeta clonotypes obtained by the gDNA method from four donors, generation probabilities were computed with OLGA. The table was pulled from immuneACCESS by TCRdb, which kept in-frame rearrangements only. Such tables lose some clones; where checked, under half of the loss comes from unresolved V genes, and the rest has no known cause. The DNA gave D and trimming, while V, J and clone size come from that table. The table for this sample lists fewer than 3 million clones; 80% to 95% of them were counted only once. The ten largest clones take up 0.3% to 0.4% of the sample.

This specimen belongs to a study of shared clonotypes between healthy human individuals (dated by TCRdb to the early 2020s). Regarding the complete study: The cohort included three men and two women between 18 and 49 years of age. Per donor, three plates each were used for CD4 naive and CD4 memory, two for CD8 naive, and one for CD8 memory. The study deeply sequenced blood TCR repertoires of five healthy adults to estimate repertoire size and the extent of clonotype sharing between individuals. Leukapheresis yielded between about 0.94 and 10 billion PBMCs per donor. Different laboratories and diverse techniques were used to prepare libraries and sequence TCR repertoires, to increase sequencing depth and limit assay-specific biases.

The CDR3, from cysteine to phenylalanine, totals 15 residues. Left in the record is the CDR3 DNA by itself, 45 bases read in frame from the first base. V sheds 0 bases and J sheds 6 bases, leaving 12 bases between their ends. CDR1 and CDR2 (SGHRS, YFSETQ) derive from the germline V gene. The donors were healthy, HIV-negative adults with no recently reported acute infections or vaccinations. Every donor was a Caucasian adult residing in Nashville, Tennessee, USA. CD4+ T cells were enriched through magnetic negative selection, after which naive cells were positively selected on CD45RA and the remaining negative fraction served as the memory subset. Blood was obtained by leukapheresis, after which PBMCs were separated by Ficoll-Histopaque density gradient centrifugation and cryopreserved in liquid nitrogen vapor phase. Purity and quantity of every magnetically sorted T cell population were checked by analytical flow cytometry. Genomic DNA was isolated from every sorted fraction and measured by UV absorbance on a Nanodrop 2000c.

On the study overall, not on this receptor specifically: Sampling was restricted to blood, and TCR repertoires in tissue are likely to differ from TCR repertoires in blood. Compared with non-shared clonotypes, the clonotypes found in all four sorted-subset donors had higher generation probabilities. Estimated clonotype richness was generally larger for naive than for memory subsets. Even with the large sequencing depth, rarefaction of the sorted-subset datasets indicated that sequencing was incomplete. Pairwise subsampling indicated that sequencing depth was expected to affect the degree of clonotype sharing among donors. Roughly 5% of naive CD4, approximately 3.7% of naive CD8, roughly 2.4% of memory CD4, and over 0.35% of memory CD8 clonotypes were shared across a handful of donors. The small number of donors limited the genetic and exposure-history diversity represented.

The origin of this receptor is a young man in good health. Some clones in this sample may be carry-over from other donors' samples. The sequencing sample was made of naive CD4+ T cells from PBMCs. The cell subset or site label on this specimen signifies: CD45RA+ positively selected. The chain employs TRBV5-1 and TRBJ1-4; the D gene assignment is ambiguous. The DNA reads TGCGCCAGCAGCTTGGTGGGCCCGGGCGATGAAAAACTGTTTTTT. This sequence encodes CASSLVGPGDEKLFF. The variable domain in full, with residues beyond the CDR3 obtained from the reference TRBV5-1 and TRBJ1-4 genes, is KAGVTQTPRYLIKTRGQQVTLSCSPISGHRSVSWYQQTPGQGLQFLFEYFSETQRNKGNFPGRFSGRQFSNSRSEMNVSTLELGDSALYLCASSLVGPGDEKLFFGSGTQLSVL.